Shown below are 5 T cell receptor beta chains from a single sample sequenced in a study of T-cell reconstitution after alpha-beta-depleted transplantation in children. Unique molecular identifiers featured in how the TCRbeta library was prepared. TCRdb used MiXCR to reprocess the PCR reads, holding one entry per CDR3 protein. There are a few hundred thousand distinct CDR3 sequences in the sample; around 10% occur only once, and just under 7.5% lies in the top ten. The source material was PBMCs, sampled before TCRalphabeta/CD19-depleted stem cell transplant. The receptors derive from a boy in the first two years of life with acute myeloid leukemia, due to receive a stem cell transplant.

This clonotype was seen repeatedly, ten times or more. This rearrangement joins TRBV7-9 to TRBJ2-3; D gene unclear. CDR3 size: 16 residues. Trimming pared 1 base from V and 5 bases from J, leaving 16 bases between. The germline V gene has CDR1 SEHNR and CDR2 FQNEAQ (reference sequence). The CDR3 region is CASSLGAVSLRDTQYF. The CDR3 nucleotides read TGTGCCAGCAGCTTAGGGGCAGTATCCCTGCGAGATACGCAGTATTTT. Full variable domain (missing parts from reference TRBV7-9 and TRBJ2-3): DTGVSQNPRHKITKRGQNVTFRCDPISEHNRLYWYRQTLGQGPEFLTYFQNEAQLEKSRLLSDRFSAERPKGSFSTLEIQRTEQGDSAMYLCASSLGAVSLRDTQYFGPGTRLTVL.

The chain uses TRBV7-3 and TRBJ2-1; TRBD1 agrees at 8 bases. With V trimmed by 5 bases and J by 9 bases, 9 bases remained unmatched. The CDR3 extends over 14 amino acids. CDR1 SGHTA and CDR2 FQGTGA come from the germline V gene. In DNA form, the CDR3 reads TGTGCCAGCAGCGTGGACAGGGTGAGGGGTGAGCAGTTCTTC. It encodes CASSVDRVRGEQFF.

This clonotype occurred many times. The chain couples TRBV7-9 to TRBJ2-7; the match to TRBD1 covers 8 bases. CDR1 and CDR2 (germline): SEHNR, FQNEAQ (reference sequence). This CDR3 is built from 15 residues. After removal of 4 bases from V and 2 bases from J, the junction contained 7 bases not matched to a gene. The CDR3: CASSSVGQGPYEQYF. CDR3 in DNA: TGTGCCAGCAGCTCCGTTGGACAGGGCCCCTACGAGCAGTACTTC.

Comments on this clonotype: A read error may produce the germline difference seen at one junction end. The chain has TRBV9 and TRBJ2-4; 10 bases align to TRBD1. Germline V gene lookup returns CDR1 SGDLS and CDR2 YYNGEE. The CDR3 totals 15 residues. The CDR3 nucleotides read TGTGACAGCAGCCCAAAAGGGACAGGGGCAAACATTCAGTACTTC. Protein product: CDSSPKGTGANIQYF. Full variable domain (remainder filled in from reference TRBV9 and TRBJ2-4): DSGVTQTPKHLITATGQRVTLRCSPRSGDLSVYWYQQSLDQGLQFLIQYYNGEERAKGNILERFSAQQFPDLHSELNLSSLELGDSALYFCDSSPKGTGANIQYFGAGTRLSVL.

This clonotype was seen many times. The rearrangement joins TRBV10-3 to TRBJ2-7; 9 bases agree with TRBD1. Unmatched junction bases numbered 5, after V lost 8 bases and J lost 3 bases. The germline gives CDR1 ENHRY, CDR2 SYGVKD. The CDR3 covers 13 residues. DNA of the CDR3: TGTGCCATCTCTCGACAGGGGGACTACGAGCAGTACTTC. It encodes CAISRQGDYEQYF.